This T cell receptor (beta chain) was captured by sequencing in a study of T cells in Graves' hyperthyroidism and ophthalmopathy. Study observations and caveats: Ophthalmopathy was predicted by the model a median of approximately six months ahead of onset.

The CDR3 regions of TCR beta were amplified from RNA transcripts. TCR CDR3 underwent first-round RT-PCR with the HTBI primer set. TCRdb redid the calling of the multiplex PCR reads with MiXCR, one entry per CDR3 protein. The sample lists about 500,000 distinct CDR3 sequences; 15% to 20% were seen once. In regard to this clonotype: The target antigen is unknown.

V was clipped by 1 base and J by 4 bases; unmatched bases: 11. From germline, CDR1 is MGHRA and CDR2 YSYEKL. This CDR3 region has 18 residues. This clonotype was obtained from a woman aged 30 to 39 with Graves' ophthalmopathy. The sample taken for sequencing was blood. This chain links TRBV4-1 with TRBJ2-3, with 10 positions matching TRBD1. For the CDR3, the DNA is TGCGCCAGCAGCCAAGGTGAACCGGGACAGGGGATATCAGATACGCAGTATTTT. This encodes CASSQGEPGQGISDTQYF.